The rows below give T cell receptor beta chains drawn from one sample of a study of cytomegalovirus exposure and HLA in healthy donors. Here immunoSEQ multiplex PCR was the method, and the copy in TCRdb shows in-frame clones only, minus some. The clone table shows 34,000 or so clones, with the ten largest holding 4.5% to 5.5%. The material sequenced was PBMCs. The source of these receptors is a female donor in good health and CMV-seronegative. Each CDR3 is given with its conserved first and last residue. A D gene is named only where the DNA matches it firmly.

j_call	d_call	v_call	cdr3_nt	cdr3_aa
TRBJ2-7	.	TRBV7-2	TGTGCCAGCAGCCGAAACAGGGCAGGGACCAACGAGCAGTACTTC	CASSRNRAGTNEQYF
TRBJ2-7	.	TRBV5-6	TGTGCCAGCAGCCTAAGGGGCGGCTACGAGCAGTACTTC	CASSLRGGYEQYF
TRBJ1-1	TRBD1	TRBV5-6	TGTGCCAGCAGCCGAAGGGACAGCCGCTTGGGAGCTTTCTTT	CASSRRDSRLGAFF
TRBJ1-1	.	TRBV6-5	TGTGCCAGCAGTTTACAGGATTTTGCCACTGAAGCTTTCTTT	CASSLQDFATEAFF
TRBJ1-6	.	TRBV4-1	TGCGCCAGCAGCCAAGAGCAGAATAATTCACCCCTCCACTTT	CASSQEQNNSPLHF
TRBJ1-4	TRBD1	TRBV7-9	TGTGCCAGCAGCTTAGCCAGGGGGAGTGAAAAACTGTTTTTT	CASSLARGSEKLFF
TRBJ2-3	.	TRBV28	TGTGCCAGCGATAATACAGGCAGCACAGATACGCAGTATTTT	CASDNTGSTDTQYF
TRBJ1-6	.	TRBV28	TGTGCCAGCAGTTTCGGGGCGGGGGTGGCTCATTCACCCCTCCACTTT	CASSFGAGVAHSPLHF
TRBJ1-1	.	TRBV4-2	TGTGCCAGCAGCCAAGCGGGGGTCGGGGACACTGAAGCTTTCTTT	CASSQAGVGDTEAFF
TRBJ1-5	TRBD1	TRBV19	TGTGCCAGTGGGACAGGGGGCAATCAGCCCCAGCATTTT	CASGTGGNQPQHF
TRBJ1-6	.	TRBV9	TGTGCCAGCAGCGGTACAGGCAATTCACCCCTCCACTTT	CASSGTGNSPLHF
TRBJ2-7	TRBD1	TRBV9	TGTGCCAGCAGCGACGGCCGGACAGGGGCCTACGAGCAGTACTTC	CASSDGRTGAYEQYF
TRBJ1-6	.	TRBV18	TGTGCCAGCTCACCGGGTACTACTAATTCACCCCTCCACTTT	CASSPGTTNSPLHF
TRBJ2-2	TRBD2	TRBV4-3	TGCGCCAGCAGCCAAGTTCCAGCGGGGGGAGAGCTGTTTTTT	CASSQVPAGGELFF
TRBJ1-2	TRBD1	TRBV7-8	TGTGCCAGCAGCTCGGACAGGTCCTATGGCTACACCTTC	CASSSDRSYGYTF